This is a list of T cell receptor beta chains from one sample in a study of tumor-infiltrating lymphocytes in primary liver carcinoma. Each CDR3 protein gets one entry after TCRdb re-called the multiplex PCR reads with MiXCR. The profile shows 150,000 to 200,000 distinct CDR3 sequences, around 60% of them singletons. Input material: peripheral blood. The source is a woman aged 60 to 75 with primary liver carcinoma and hepatitis B virus infection. The CDR3 runs from the conserved cysteine through the conserved F or W. The D gene is left open where the match is weak. Clone size is not always given. Where it is, it says once, few, many or a class for expanded clones.

>few|TRBJ2-2|TRBV28|-
CASTGPFTGELFF
TGTGCCAGCACAGGGCCTTTCACCGGGGAGCTGTTTTTT
>-|TRBJ2-2|TRBV2|TRBD2
CASTTSSAGELFF
TGTGCCAGCACGACTAGCTCGGCCGGGGAGCTGTTTTTT
>-|TRBJ1-5|TRBV6-1|TRBD1
CASSGRGPNNNQPQHF
TGTGCCAGCAGTGGCAGGGGGCCGAATAACAATCAGCCCCAGCATTTT
>-|TRBJ1-1|TRBV12-3/TRBV12-4|-
CASSLVVISENTEASF
TGTGCCAGCAGTTTAGTGGTAATTTCCGAGAACACTGAAGCTTCCTTT
>-|TRBJ1-2|TRBV5-6|-
CARSLFGQNYGYIF
TGTGCCAGGAGCTTGTTCGGACAGAACTATGGCTACATCTTC
>-|TRBJ2-5|TRBV13|-
CAIGLTGRGRETQYF
TGTGCCATCGGCTTAACCGGACGGGGCCGGGAGACCCAGTACTTC
>many|TRBJ2-1|TRBV6-5|-
CASRTLPSSYNEQFF
TGTGCCAGCAGAACGCTCCCGAGCTCCTACAATGAGCAGTTCTTC
>-|TRBJ2-1|TRBV6-1|TRBD1
CASSEQQGVSERFF
TGTGCCAGCAGTGAGCAACAGGGGGTTTCTGAGAGGTTCTTC
>-|TRBJ2-5|TRBV11-2|-
CASSFDRRGTQYF
TGTGCCAGCAGCTTTGATAGGCGGGGGACCCAGTACTTC
>once|TRBJ1-2|TRBV29-1|-
CSLEGRGYGYTF
TGCAGCCTTGAGGGCAGGGGCTATGGCTACACGTTC
>-|TRBJ2-2|TRBV28|-
CASSLWGSRNTGELLF
TGTGCCAGCAGTTTATGGGGCTCAAGGAACACCGGGGAGCTGCTTTTT
>-|TRBJ2-3|TRBV11-2|-
CASSLGGGNRDTQYF
TGTGCCAGCAGCTTAGGGGGCGGGAACAGAGATACGCAGTATTTT
>once|TRBJ2-1|TRBV5-1|TRBD2
CASSLGTLAGAVYNEQSF
TGCGCCAGCAGTTTGGGGACGCTAGCGGGAGCCGTGTACAATGAGCAGTCCTTC
>-|TRBJ1-1|TRBV7-3|-
CASSFFGAENFMNTEAFF
TGTGCCAGCAGCTTTTTCGGGGCGGAGAATTTCATGAACACTGAAGCTTTCTTT
>-|TRBJ1-1|TRBV6-1|-
CACSEALRGGGTEAFF
TGTGCCTGCAGTGAAGCCCTAAGGGGCGGGGGTACTGAAGCTTTCTTT
>-|TRBJ2-1|TRBV29-1|-
CSVGGGSYYNEQFF
TGCAGCGTTGGCGGAGGCAGTTACTACAATGAGCAGTTCTTC
>many|TRBJ2-7|TRBV6-5|TRBD1
CASSYRPGQSYEQYF
TGTGCCAGCAGTTACCGCCCGGGACAGAGCTACGAGCAGTACTTC
>few|TRBJ1-2|TRBV5-1|TRBD1
CASSLQDRNDYTF
TGCGCCAGCAGCTTACAGGACAGGAATGACTACACCTTC
>-|TRBJ2-1|TRBV11-2|-
CASSLVGSLWNEKFF
TGTGCCAGCAGCTTGGTAGGGTCGTTATGGAATGAGAAGTTCTTC
>-|TRBJ2-1|TRBV12-3/TRBV12-4|TRBD2
CASSSPGSGRSEQFF
TGTGCCAGCAGTTCCCCGGGTAGCGGGAGGTCTGAGCAGTTCTTC
>-|TRBJ2-4|TRBV6-5|-
CVSSYAKDSLIEAKNIQYF
TGTGTCAGCAGTTACGCGAAGGATAGCTTGATTGAGGCCAAAAACATTCAGTACTTC
>few|TRBJ1-1|TRBV28|TRBD1
CASSLLQGASSEAFF
TGTGCCAGCAGTTTGCTGCAGGGGGCCAGTAGTGAAGCTTTCTTT
>many|TRBJ2-2|TRBV4-1|TRBD1
CASSQTDRGTGELFF
TGCGCCAGCAGCCAGACAGACAGGGGCACCGGGGAGCTGTTTTTT
>-|TRBJ2-1|TRBV12-3/TRBV12-4|TRBD2
CASGLRTSGRPSCNEQFF
TGTGCCAGCGGTTTAAGGACTAGCGGGAGGCCGTCCTGCAATGAGCAGTTCTTC
>-|TRBJ2-1|TRBV5-1|-
CVSSLEVIPEQFF
TGCGTCAGCAGCTTGGAGGTAATCCCTGAGCAGTTCTTC
>-|TRBJ2-3|TRBV5-8|-
CASSVARGYGTDTQYF
TGTGCCAGCAGCGTGGCCCGGGGTTACGGCACCGATACGCAGTATTTT
>few|TRBJ2-5|TRBV12-3/TRBV12-4|-
CASSLSRGFWGAGTTQYF
TGTGCCAGCAGTTTAAGCCGGGGCTTCTGGGGGGCCGGGACGACCCAGTACTTC
>-|TRBJ2-7|TRBV18|-
CDSSLGLVAYEQYF
TGTGACAGCTCACTGGGATTAGTTGCCTACGAGCAGTACTTC
>-|TRBJ1-5|TRBV6-1|-
CAGSEGGENQPQHF
TGTGCCGGCAGTGAAGGGGGGGAGAATCAGCCCCAGCATTTT
>many|TRBJ1-2|TRBV29-1|-
CSVGDRTRGGYTF
TGCAGCGTTGGAGATCGGACGAGGGGTGGCTACACCTTC
>-|TRBJ2-5|TRBV5-4|-
CASSHRVSGGETQYF
TGTGCCAGCAGCCACCGCGTCTCCGGAGGAGAGACCCAGTACTTC
>many|TRBJ1-1|TRBV6-1|TRBD1
CASKITIGTGYTEAFF
TGTGCCAGCAAGATCACCATCGGGACAGGCTACACTGAAGCTTTCTTT
>few|TRBJ1-1|TRBV6-5|-
CASSRQGDTEAFF
TGTGCCAGTAGTCGGCAGGGAGACACTGAAGCTTTCTTT
>-|TRBJ2-1|TRBV11-2|TRBD2
CANCLELAAHEEQFF
TGTGCCAACTGCTTAGAACTAGCGGCGCACGAAGAGCAGTTCTTC
>-|TRBJ2-1|TRBV5-1|-
CASSPASNSYNEQFF
TGCGCCAGCAGCCCGGCAAGCAACTCCTACAATGAGCAGTTCTTC
>-|TRBJ2-1|TRBV7-9|TRBD2
CASSWSQAGGPRNEQFF
TGTGCCAGCAGCTGGTCCCAAGCGGGAGGGCCACGGAATGAGCAGTTCTTC
>-|TRBJ2-3|TRBV11-2|TRBD2
CASSMARWTRVPDMQYF
TGTGCCAGCAGCATGGCTAGGTGGACTAGGGTCCCAGATATGCAGTATTTT
>-|TRBJ2-2|TRBV12-5|-
CASGLGRINTGELFF
TGTGCTAGTGGCCTGGGCAGAATTAACACCGGGGAACTGTTTTTT
>-|TRBJ2-2|TRBV11-2|TRBD2
CANSAQGLAGGELFF
TGTGCCAACAGCGCCCAGGGATTAGCGGGCGGGGAGCTGTTTTTT
>-|TRBJ2-5|TRBV4-2|-
CANSAGGGTQYF
TGTGCCAACAGCGCAGGGGGGGGGACCCAGTACTTC
>-|TRBJ2-7|TRBV6-1|-
CASISGALSWTFYEQYF
TGTGCCAGCATATCGGGGGCCCTGAGTTGGACCTTCTACGAGCAGTACTTC
>-|TRBJ1-2|TRBV6-5|-
CASCYLPPSFYGYTF
TGTGCCAGCTGTTACCTCCCACCATCCTTCTATGGCTACACCTTC